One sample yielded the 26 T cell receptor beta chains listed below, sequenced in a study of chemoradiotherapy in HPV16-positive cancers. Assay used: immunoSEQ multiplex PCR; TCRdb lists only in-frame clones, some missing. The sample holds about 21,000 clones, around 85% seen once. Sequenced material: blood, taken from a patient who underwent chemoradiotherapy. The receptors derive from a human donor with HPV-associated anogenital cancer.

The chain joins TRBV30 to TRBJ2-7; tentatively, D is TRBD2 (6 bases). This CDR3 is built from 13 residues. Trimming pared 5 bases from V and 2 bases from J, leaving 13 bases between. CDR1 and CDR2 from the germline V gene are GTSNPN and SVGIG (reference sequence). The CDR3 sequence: CAWCRSGAYEQYF. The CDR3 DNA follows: TGTGCCTGGTGTAGGTCGGGAGCCTACGAGCAGTACTTC.

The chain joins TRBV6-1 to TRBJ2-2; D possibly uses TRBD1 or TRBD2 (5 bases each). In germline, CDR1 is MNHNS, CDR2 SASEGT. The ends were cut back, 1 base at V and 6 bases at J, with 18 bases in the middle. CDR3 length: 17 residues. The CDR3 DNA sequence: TGTGCCAGCAGTGAAGTATATGGGCAGGGACGAGCCGGGGAGCTGTTTTTT. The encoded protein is CASSEVYGQGRAGELFF.

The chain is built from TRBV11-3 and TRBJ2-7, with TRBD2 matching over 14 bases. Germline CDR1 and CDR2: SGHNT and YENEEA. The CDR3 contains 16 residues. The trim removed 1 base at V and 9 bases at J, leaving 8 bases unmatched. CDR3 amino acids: CASSLVRLAGGKAQYF. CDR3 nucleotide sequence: TGTGCCAGCAGCTTAGTTCGACTAGCGGGGGGGAAGGCGCAGTACTTC.

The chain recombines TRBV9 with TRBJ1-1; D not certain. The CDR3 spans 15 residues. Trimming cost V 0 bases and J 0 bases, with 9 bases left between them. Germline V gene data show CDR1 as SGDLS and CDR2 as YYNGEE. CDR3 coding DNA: TGTGCCAGCAGCGTAGGTGGAGCCCTGAACACTGAAGCTTTCTTT. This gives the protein CASSVGGALNTEAFF.

The CDR3 DNA is TGCGCCAGCATCGGCAGAACAGATACGCAGTATTTT. This translates into CASIGRTDTQYF. The chain recombines TRBV10-2 with TRBJ2-3; D remains unclear. The ends were cut back, 7 bases at V and 3 bases at J, with 8 bases in the middle. Germline V gene data show CDR1 as WSHSY and CDR2 as SAAADI. The CDR3 has 12 amino acids.

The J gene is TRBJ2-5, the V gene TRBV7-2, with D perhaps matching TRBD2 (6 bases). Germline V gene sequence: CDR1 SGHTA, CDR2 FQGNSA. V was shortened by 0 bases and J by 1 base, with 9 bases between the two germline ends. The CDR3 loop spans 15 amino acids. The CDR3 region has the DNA TGTGCCAGCAGCTTAGCGGGAGGATCCCAAGAGACCCAGTACTTC. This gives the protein CASSLAGGSQETQYF.

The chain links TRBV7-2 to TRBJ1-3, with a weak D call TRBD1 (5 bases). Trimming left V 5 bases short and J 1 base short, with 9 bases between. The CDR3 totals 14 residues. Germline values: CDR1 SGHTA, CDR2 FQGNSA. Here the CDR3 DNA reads TGTGCCAGCAGCAGGGAGGGGTCTGGAAACACCATATATTTT. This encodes CASSREGSGNTIYF.

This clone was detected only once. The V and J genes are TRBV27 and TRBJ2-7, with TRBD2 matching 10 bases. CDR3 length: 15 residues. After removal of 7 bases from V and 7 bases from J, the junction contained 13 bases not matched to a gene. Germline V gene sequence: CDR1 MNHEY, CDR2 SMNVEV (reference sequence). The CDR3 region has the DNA TGTGCCAGCACCGTAGCGGGGGGCAAAGGGCGGGAGCAGTACTTC. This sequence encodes CASTVAGGKGREQYF.

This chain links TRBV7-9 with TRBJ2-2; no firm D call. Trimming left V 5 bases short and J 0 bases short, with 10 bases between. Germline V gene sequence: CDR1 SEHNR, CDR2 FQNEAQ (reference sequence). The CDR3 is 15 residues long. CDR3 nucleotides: TGTGCCAGCAGCCCCCTACTTTCGAACACCGGGGAGCTGTTTTTT. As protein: CASSPLLSNTGELFF.

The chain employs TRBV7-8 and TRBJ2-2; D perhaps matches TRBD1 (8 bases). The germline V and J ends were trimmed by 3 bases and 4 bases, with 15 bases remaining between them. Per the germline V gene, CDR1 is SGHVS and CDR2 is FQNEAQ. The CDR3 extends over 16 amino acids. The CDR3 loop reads CASSFSNRGGTGELFF. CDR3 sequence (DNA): TGTGCCAGCAGCTTTTCCAACAGGGGGGGCACCGGGGAGCTGTTTTTT.

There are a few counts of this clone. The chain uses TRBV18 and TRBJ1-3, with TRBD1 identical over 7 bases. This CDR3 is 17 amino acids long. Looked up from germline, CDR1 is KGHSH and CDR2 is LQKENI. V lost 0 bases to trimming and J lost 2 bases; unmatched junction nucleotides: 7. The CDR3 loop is CASSPPHPQGAGNTIYF. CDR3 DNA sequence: TGTGCCAGCTCACCACCGCATCCTCAGGGGGCTGGAAACACCATATATTTT.

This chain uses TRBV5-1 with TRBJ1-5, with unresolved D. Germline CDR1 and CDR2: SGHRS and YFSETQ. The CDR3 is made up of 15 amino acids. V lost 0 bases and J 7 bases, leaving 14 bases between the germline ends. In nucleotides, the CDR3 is TGCGCCAGCAGCTTGGAGCCTCAACCTGGCCAGCCCCAGCATTTT. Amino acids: CASSLEPQPGQPQHF.

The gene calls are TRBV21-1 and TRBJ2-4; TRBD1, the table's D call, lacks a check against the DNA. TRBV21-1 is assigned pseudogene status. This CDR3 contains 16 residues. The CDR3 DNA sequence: TGTGCCAGCAGCAAAGCTGGGGACAGGTTAAAAAACATTCAGTACTTC. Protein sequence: CASSKAGDRLKNIQYF.

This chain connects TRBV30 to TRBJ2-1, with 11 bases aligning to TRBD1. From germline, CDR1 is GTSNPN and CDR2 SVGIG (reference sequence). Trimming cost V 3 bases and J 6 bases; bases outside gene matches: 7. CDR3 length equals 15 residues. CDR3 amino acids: CAWSPGTGGFNEQFF. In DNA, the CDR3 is TGTGCCTGGAGCCCCGGGACAGGGGGTTTCAATGAGCAGTTCTTC.

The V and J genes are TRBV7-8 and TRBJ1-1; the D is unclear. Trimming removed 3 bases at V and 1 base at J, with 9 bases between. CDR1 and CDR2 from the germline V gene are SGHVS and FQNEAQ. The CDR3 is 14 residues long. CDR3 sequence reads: CASSLGGRNTEAFF. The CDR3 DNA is TGTGCCAGCAGCTTGGGCGGACGGAACACTGAAGCTTTCTTT.

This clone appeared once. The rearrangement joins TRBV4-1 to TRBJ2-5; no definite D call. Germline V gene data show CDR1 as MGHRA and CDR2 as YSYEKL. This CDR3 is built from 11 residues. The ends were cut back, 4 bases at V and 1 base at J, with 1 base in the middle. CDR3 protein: CASSRQETQYF. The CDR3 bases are TGCGCCAGCAGCCGCCAAGAGACCCAGTACTTC.

CDR3 sequence (DNA): TGTGCCGCTGAATGGGCCTTGGGAGGCTACACCTTC. Amino acids: CAAEWALGGYTF. The chain joins TRBV7-8 to TRBJ1-2; the D is unclear. The V gene lost 11 bases and the J gene lost 8 bases, with 18 bases spanning the gap. The CDR3 contains 12 residues. Germline V gives CDR1 SGHVS, CDR2 FQNEAQ.

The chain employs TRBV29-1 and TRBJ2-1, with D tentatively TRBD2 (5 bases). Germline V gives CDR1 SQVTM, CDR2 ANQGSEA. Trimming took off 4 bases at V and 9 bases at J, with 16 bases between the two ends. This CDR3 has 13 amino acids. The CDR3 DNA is TGCAGCGTTGGGGAGATAACACGTGGTGAGCAGTTCTTC. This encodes CSVGEITRGEQFF.

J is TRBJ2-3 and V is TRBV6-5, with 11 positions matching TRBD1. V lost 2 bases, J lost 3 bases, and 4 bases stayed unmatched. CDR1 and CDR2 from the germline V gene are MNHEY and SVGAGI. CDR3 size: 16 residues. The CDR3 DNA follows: TGTGCCAGCAGTTACCACGGACAGGGGGCAACAGATACGCAGTATTTT. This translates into CASSYHGQGATDTQYF.

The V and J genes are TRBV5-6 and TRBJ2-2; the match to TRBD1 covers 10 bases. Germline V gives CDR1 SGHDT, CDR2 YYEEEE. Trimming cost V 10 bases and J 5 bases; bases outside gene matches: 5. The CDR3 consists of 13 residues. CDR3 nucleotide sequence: TGTGCCGGCGGGACAGGGGTTACCGGGGAGCTGTTTTTT. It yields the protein CAGGTGVTGELFF.

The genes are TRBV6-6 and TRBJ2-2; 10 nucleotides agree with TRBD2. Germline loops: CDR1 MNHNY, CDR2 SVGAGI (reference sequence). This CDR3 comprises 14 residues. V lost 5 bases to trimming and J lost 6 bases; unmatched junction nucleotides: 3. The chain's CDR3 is CASSTSGRAGELFF. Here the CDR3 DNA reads TGTGCCAGCAGTACAAGCGGGAGGGCCGGGGAGCTGTTTTTT.

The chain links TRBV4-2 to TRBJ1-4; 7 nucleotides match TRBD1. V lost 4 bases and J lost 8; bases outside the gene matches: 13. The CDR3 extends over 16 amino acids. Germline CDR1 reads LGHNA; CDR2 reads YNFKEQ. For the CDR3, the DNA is TGTGCCAGCAGCCCCAAAGGGGAACAGGGGCCAGAAAAACTGTTTTTT. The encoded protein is CASSPKGEQGPEKLFF.

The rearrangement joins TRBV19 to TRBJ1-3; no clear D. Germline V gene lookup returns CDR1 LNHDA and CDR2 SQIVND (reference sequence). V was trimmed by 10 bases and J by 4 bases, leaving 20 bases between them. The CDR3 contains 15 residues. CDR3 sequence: CATAYGSGAGNTIYF. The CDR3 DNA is TGTGCCACCGCATACGGGTCCGGTGCCGGAAACACCATATATTTT.

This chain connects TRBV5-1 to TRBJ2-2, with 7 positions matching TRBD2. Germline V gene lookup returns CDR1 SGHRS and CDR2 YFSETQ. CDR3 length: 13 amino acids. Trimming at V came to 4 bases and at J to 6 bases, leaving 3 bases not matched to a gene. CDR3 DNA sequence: TGCGCCAGCAGCATGGGACTACCCGGGGAGCTGTTTTTT. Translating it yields CASSMGLPGELFF.

The CDR3 bases are TGTGCCAGCAGCTTAGGACGGGGCCCGGGGCCCCAGCATTTT. This translates into CASSLGRGPGPQHF. This sequence joins TRBV7-3 and TRBJ1-5; possible D gene TRBD1, 5 bases. The CDR3 runs 14 residues. Trimming shortened V by 2 bases and J by 9 bases, and 14 bases separated the two germline ends. Looked up from germline, CDR1 is SGHTA and CDR2 is FQGTGA.

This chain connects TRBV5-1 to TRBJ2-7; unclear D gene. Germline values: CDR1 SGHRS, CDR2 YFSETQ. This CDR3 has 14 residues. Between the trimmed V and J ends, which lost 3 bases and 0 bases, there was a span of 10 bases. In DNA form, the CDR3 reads TGCGCCAGCAGCTCTCAGACGAGCTCCTACGAGCAGTACTTC. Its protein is CASSSQTSSYEQYF.